The clone carrying this T cell receptor (beta chain) is a singleton in its sample. The data belong to a study of T cell repertoires in cytomegalovirus infection. Study-wide background: Evidence of both CMV infection and a matching HLA type came from public TCR beta signatures.

The V gene end was trimmed by 0 bases and the J gene end by 1 base; junction bases not matched to a gene: 11. There are 18 residues in the CDR3. TCRdb itself ran the reads through MiXCR, one entry per CDR3 protein. Seen here are fewer than 200,000 distinct CDR3 sequences, around 20% observed once, and the top ten hold just under 3%. The chain joins TRBV23-1 to TRBJ1-1; 7 bases line up with TRBD1. TRBV23-1 carries the ORF label, with uncertain function. The sample consisted of PBMCs. This TCR came from a human donor in good health (CMV status not recorded). Some clones in this sample may be carry-over from other donors' samples. The CDR3 DNA reads as TGCGCCAGCAGTCAATCGGAACGTAGGGGACAGCCGAACACTGAAGCTTTCTTT. Its protein is CASSQSERRGQPNTEAFF.